There are many counts of the clone carrying this T cell receptor (beta chain). Its antigen is undetermined. Trimming took 2 bases from V and 6 from J, leaving 8 bases between them. Germline V gene sequence: CDR1 ENHRY, CDR2 SYGVKD. The CDR3 is 12 amino acids. This sample is drawn from a study of blood T cells in healthy people across ages. General study points: Relative to aged donors, long-lived donors carried more naive CD4+ cells and displayed higher diversity.

Together with a sample-barcoded 5' primer, a J-beta primer mix was included in a second PCR lasting roughly 6 to 12 cycles. Each cDNA was tagged by a template-switch adaptor containing 12 random nucleotides. TCRdb passed the 5' RACE reads through MiXCR, listing each CDR3 protein once. The table includes hundreds of thousands of distinct CDR3 sequences, roughly 58% detected once. The chain employs TRBV10-3 and TRBJ2-7; D gene unclear. The receptor was isolated from a man aged 55 to 70 in good health. The sequencing input was blood. The CDR3 DNA is TGTGCCATCAGTGAGGGGTTATCCGAGCAGTACTTC. It is translated as CAISEGLSEQYF.